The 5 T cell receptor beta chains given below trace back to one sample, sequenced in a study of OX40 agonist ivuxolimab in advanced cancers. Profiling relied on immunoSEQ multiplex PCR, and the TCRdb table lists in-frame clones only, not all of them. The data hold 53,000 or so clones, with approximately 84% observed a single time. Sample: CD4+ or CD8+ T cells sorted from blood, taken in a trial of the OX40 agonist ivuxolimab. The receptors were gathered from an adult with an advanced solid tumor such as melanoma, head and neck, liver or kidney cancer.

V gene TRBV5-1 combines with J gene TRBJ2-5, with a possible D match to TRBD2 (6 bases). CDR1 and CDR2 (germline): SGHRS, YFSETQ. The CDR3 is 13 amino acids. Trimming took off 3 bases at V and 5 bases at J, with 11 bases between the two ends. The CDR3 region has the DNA TGCGCCAGCAGCTCGGAGGGGCTCGAGACCCAGTACTTC. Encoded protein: CASSSEGLETQYF.

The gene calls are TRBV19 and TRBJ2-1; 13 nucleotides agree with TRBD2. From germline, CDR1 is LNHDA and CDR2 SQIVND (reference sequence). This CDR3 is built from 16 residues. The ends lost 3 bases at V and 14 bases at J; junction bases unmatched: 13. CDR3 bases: TGTGCCAGTAGTATGCGGACTAGCGGGAGTGTCCGAGTCGAGTTCTTC. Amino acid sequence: CASSMRTSGSVRVEFF.

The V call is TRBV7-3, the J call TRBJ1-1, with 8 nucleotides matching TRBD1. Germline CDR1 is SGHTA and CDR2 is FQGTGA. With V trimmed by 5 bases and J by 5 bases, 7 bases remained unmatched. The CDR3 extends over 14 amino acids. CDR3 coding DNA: TGTGCCAGCAGCGGACAGGGACCGGGGACTGAAGCTTTCTTT. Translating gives CASSGQGPGTEAFF.

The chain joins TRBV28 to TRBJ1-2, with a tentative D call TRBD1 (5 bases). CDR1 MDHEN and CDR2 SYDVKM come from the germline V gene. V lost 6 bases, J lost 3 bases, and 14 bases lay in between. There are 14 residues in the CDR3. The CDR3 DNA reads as TGTGCCAGCAGACCTCCGGTCAGGGACTATGGCTACACCTTC. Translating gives CASRPPVRDYGYTF.

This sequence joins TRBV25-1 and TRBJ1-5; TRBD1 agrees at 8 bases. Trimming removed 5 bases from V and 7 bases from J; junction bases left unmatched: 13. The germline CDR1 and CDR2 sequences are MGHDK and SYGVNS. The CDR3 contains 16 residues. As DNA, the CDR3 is TGTGCCAGCAGTCCCCCCCGACAGGGGAGAGGGCAGCCCCAGCATTTT. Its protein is CASSPPRQGRGQPQHF.